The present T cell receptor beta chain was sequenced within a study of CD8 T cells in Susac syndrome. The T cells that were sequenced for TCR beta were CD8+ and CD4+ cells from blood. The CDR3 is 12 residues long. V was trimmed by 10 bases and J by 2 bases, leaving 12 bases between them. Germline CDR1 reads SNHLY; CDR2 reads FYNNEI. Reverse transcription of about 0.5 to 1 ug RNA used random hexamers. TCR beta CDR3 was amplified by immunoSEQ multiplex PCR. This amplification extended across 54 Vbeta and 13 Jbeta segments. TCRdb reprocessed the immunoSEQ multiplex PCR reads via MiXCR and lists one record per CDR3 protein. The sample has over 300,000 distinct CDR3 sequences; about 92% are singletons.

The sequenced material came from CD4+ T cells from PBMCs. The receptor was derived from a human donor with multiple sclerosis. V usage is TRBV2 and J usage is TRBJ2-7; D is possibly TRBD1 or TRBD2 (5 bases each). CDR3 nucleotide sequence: TGTGCCACCCGGGACCTGACCTACGAGCAGTACTTC. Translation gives CATRDLTYEQYF.